These T cell receptor beta chains were read from a single sample in a study of shared clonotypes between healthy human individuals. Sequencing was performed with immunoSEQ multiplex PCR; in TCRdb, only in-frame clones are kept and a portion is missing. The data show 450,000 to 700,000 clones, roughly 95% seen once. Sequenced input: naive CD8+ T cells sorted from blood. These receptors originate from a woman aged 25 to 39 in good health. Each CDR3 is given with its conserved first and last residue.

v_call	cdr3_length	j_call	cdr3_aa
TRBV11-3	14	TRBJ1-3	CASSSQGSGNTIYF
TRBV13	13	TRBJ2-1	CASSTGQGYEQFF
TRBV28	17	TRBJ1-5	CASRRTGAFLGNQPQHF
TRBV9	14	TRBJ1-1	CASSVGSDPTEAFF
TRBV27	16	TRBJ1-2	CASSSGDRGHQDGYTF
TRBV5-1	14	TRBJ1-1	CASSLIGGNTEAFF
TRBV2	13	TRBJ2-7	CASSPDYTYEQYF
TRBV7-7	16	TRBJ2-1	CASSLDAWSSYNEQFF
TRBV9	15	TRBJ2-3	CASSEGARTSDTQYF
TRBV4-1	17	TRBJ2-1	CASSQVRAPASYNEQFF
TRBV28	15	TRBJ1-5	CASSGGRVFGQPQHF
TRBV4-1	14	TRBJ1-4	CASSQAPGSEKLFF
TRBV5-1	17	TRBJ2-3	CASSAIGGTDSTDTQYF
TRBV25-1	16	TRBJ2-1	CASSNSGGFLYNEQFF
TRBV21-1	13	TRBJ2-7	CASSTRQGREQYF
TRBV19	14	TRBJ1-4	CASSEGAPGEKLFF
TRBV5-1	14	TRBJ2-7	CASSWGRGTYEQYF
TRBV6-1	15	TRBJ2-4	CASSERQLAKNIQYF
TRBV29-1	14	TRBJ2-1	CSVDSSGRRDEQFF
TRBV11-2	15	TRBJ2-7	CASSQDSGSLDEQYF
TRBV4-1	16	TRBJ2-3	CASSRLAGTSTDTQYF
TRBV2	14	TRBJ2-7	CASSQGLGAYEQYF
TRBV7-9	13	TRBJ2-1	CASSGTAYNEQFF